This is a list of T cell receptor beta chains from one sample in a study of cytomegalovirus exposure and HLA in healthy donors. Libraries were prepared by immunoSEQ multiplex PCR; TCRdb keeps only in-frame clonotypes and omits some of them. This sample yields about 190,000 clones, of which 80% to 85% are seen a single time; under 2.5% belongs to the top ten. The sequenced sample consisted of PBMCs. These TCRs come from a woman aged 25-40 years in good health and CMV-seronegative. Each CDR3 is given with its conserved first and last residue. Each record gives: V gene, D gene, J gene, clone size, CDR3 protein, CDR3 DNA. D genes are given only for firm matches. Rows may omit the clone size; those that give it use once, few, many or a size class.

>TRBV4-3|-|TRBJ1-2|-
CASSQEGGTGGYTF
TGCGCCAGCAGCCAAGAAGGAGGGACGGGTGGCTACACCTTC
>TRBV9|-|TRBJ2-4|once
CASSLGQWNIQYF
TGTGCCAGCTCCCTTGGGCAGTGGAACATTCAGTACTTC
>TRBV18|-|TRBJ1-5|few
CASSETGVSDQPQHF
TGTGCCAGCTCCGAGACAGGCGTTTCGGATCAGCCCCAGCATTTT
>TRBV4-3|TRBD2|TRBJ2-7|-
CASSQGTSGGFYEQYF
TGCGCCAGCAGCCAAGGGACTAGCGGGGGGTTTTACGAGCAGTACTTC
>TRBV5-1|TRBD1|TRBJ2-7|-
CASSRWTGNEQYF
TGCGCCAGCAGCCGATGGACAGGGAACGAGCAGTACTTC
>TRBV9|TRBD1|TRBJ1-4|-
CASSVQGANEKLFF
TGTGCCAGCAGCGTCCAGGGGGCTAATGAAAAACTGTTTTTT
>TRBV9|TRBD1|TRBJ2-1|-
CASSAGTGQYNEQFF
TGTGCCAGCAGTGCCGGGACAGGGCAATACAATGAGCAGTTCTTC
>TRBV7-9|-|TRBJ2-7|-
CASSLGQVTYEQYF
TGTGCCAGCAGCTTAGGACAGGTGACCTACGAGCAGTACTTC
>TRBV18|-|TRBJ2-7|-
CASSPQEHQSYEQYF
TGTGCCAGCTCACCACAAGAACACCAGTCCTACGAGCAGTACTTC
>TRBV21-1|-|TRBJ2-5|once
CASNDRGYLGETQYF
TGTGCCAGCAACGACAGGGGCTACCTCGGAGAGACCCAGTACTTC
>TRBV6-5|-|TRBJ2-2|once
CASSLQVTNTGELFF
TGTGCCAGCAGTCTCCAGGTTACGAACACCGGGGAGCTGTTTTTT
>TRBV27|TRBD1|TRBJ1-5|once
CASSSRGRGNQPQHF
TGTGCCAGCAGTTCCAGGGGGCGCGGCAATCAGCCCCAGCATTTT
>TRBV4-3|-|TRBJ2-2|few
CASSPQRRTGELFF
TGCGCCAGCAGCCCACAGCGGCGTACCGGGGAGCTGTTTTTT
>TRBV5-1|TRBD1|TRBJ2-3|-
CASSLGDRGSDTQYF
TGCGCCAGCAGCTTGGGGGACAGGGGGTCAGATACGCAGTATTTT
>TRBV21-1|-|TRBJ1-4|few
CASIPPDIWNEKLFF
TGTGCCAGCATCCCACCGGACATCTGGAATGAAAAACTGTTTTTT
>TRBV19|TRBD1|TRBJ2-7|-
CASSIPGQGTYEQYF
TGTGCCAGTAGTATCCCCGGACAGGGTACCTACGAGCAGTACTTC
>TRBV4-2|-|TRBJ2-6|-
CASSQEAGLYSGANVLTF
TGTGCCAGCAGCCAAGAGGCAGGTCTCTACTCTGGGGCCAACGTCCTGACTTTC
>TRBV15|TRBD2|TRBJ2-5|-
CATSRNRGVEETQYF
TGTGCCACCAGCCGCAACCGGGGGGTGGAAGAGACCCAGTACTTC
>TRBV28|TRBD2|TRBJ2-1|-
CASIAGGLRDNEQFF
TGTGCCAGTATAGCGGGGGGGCTGAGGGACAATGAGCAGTTCTTC
>TRBV29-1|-|TRBJ2-7|once
CSVGRSSYEQYF
TGCAGCGTTGGCCGTAGCTCCTACGAGCAGTACTTC
>TRBV7-3|TRBD1|TRBJ2-7|-
CASSPRDRGSYEQYF
TGTGCCAGCAGCCCCAGGGACAGGGGCTCCTACGAGCAGTACTTC
>TRBV5-1|TRBD2|TRBJ2-1|-
CASSFLSGGNNEQFF
TGCGCCAGCAGCTTCCTAAGCGGGGGCAACAATGAGCAGTTCTTC
>TRBV4-2|TRBD2|TRBJ2-7|-
CASSQEWSSGSYEQYF
TGTGCCAGCAGCCAAGAGTGGTCTAGCGGGAGTTACGAGCAGTACTTC
>TRBV6-5|TRBD1|TRBJ1-1|-
CASSYRPRTGASEAFF
TGTGCCAGCAGTTATCGGCCGAGGACAGGGGCATCTGAAGCTTTCTTT
>TRBV18|-|TRBJ2-5|-
CASSPRRGGETQYF
TGTGCCAGCTCACCACGCAGGGGAGGGGAGACCCAGTACTTC
>TRBV28|TRBD2|TRBJ2-3|-
CASSPPLSGSWRPDTQYF
TGTGCCAGCAGTCCCCCGCTTAGCGGGAGTTGGCGGCCAGATACGCAGTATTTT
>TRBV28|TRBD1|TRBJ2-3|-
CASSSGQISTDTQYF
TGTGCCAGCAGTTCGGGACAGATCTCCACAGATACGCAGTATTTT
>TRBV29-1|-|TRBJ1-1|-
CSGKRQEPYTEAFF
TGCAGCGGGAAGAGACAGGAGCCTTACACTGAAGCTTTCTTT
>TRBV9|-|TRBJ1-4|-
CASSVPSLPEKLFF
TGTGCCAGCAGCGTTCCCTCTCTTCCGGAAAAACTGTTTTTT
>TRBV9|-|TRBJ1-2|-
CASSVGPENNYGYTF
TGTGCCAGCAGCGTAGGCCCAGAAAATAACTATGGCTACACCTTC
>TRBV5-6|-|TRBJ1-5|-
CASSLGSTSQPQHF
TGTGCCAGCAGCTTGGGCAGTACCTCTCAGCCCCAGCATTTT
>TRBV6-6|-|TRBJ1-5|-
CASSYSQRSNQPQHF
TGTGCCAGCAGTTACTCCCAGCGGAGCAATCAGCCCCAGCATTTT
>TRBV7-2|TRBD1|TRBJ2-3|-
CASSMTGSSTDTQYF
TGTGCCAGCAGCATGACAGGGAGCAGCACAGATACGCAGTATTTT